This is a list of T cell receptor beta chains from one sample in a study of cytomegalovirus exposure and HLA in healthy donors. Profiled with immunoSEQ multiplex PCR; TCRdb holds only in-frame clones, not every one. The sample lists some 160,000 clones; over 80% were seen once. Sample: PBMCs. The origin of the receptors is a woman under 30 in good health and CMV-seronegative. Both conserved end residues are part of each CDR3. Where a row states a size, it is once, few, many or the class of an expanded clone; other rows omit it.

CDR3 | size | J | V
CSSSSGLAGAPNTGELFF | NA | TRBJ2-2 | TRBV7-9
CASSLLGGETYNEQFF | NA | TRBJ2-1 | TRBV27
CASSPRTGIWDTQYF | NA | TRBJ2-3 | TRBV7-7
CASRRDSYGYTF | NA | TRBJ1-2 | TRBV2
CASSEERGSGTYEQYF | NA | TRBJ2-7 | TRBV25-1
CASSLGKTGSGGYTF | NA | TRBJ1-2 | TRBV5-6
CASSLGQGRTDTQYF | NA | TRBJ2-3 | TRBV5-5
CASSLQGDEQFF | once | TRBJ2-1 | TRBV28
CASSTDAGGTQYF | NA | TRBJ2-3 | TRBV5-1
CASSPSYRTGSKTQYF | NA | TRBJ2-5 | TRBV28